The clone carrying this T cell receptor beta chain was detected only once. This sample is part of a study of control samples from healthy donors and cancer patients. Clones were read by immunoSEQ multiplex PCR, and TCRdb kept only the in-frame ones, dropping some. The sample shows approximately 100,000 clones, around 88% of them seen only once. Germline V CDR1 and CDR2: MDHEN, SYDVKM. Trimming cost V 6 bases and J 1 base, with 15 bases left between them. This CDR3 is built from 16 residues. The origin of this receptor is a man aged 25-45 years in good health. The gene calls are TRBV28 and TRBJ1-4, with D possibly matching TRBD1 (6 bases). Input material: blood. The CDR3 coding sequence is TGTGCCAGCAGCCCATCTCGGGACATAACTAATGAAAAACTGTTTTTT. It codes for CASSPSRDITNEKLFF.